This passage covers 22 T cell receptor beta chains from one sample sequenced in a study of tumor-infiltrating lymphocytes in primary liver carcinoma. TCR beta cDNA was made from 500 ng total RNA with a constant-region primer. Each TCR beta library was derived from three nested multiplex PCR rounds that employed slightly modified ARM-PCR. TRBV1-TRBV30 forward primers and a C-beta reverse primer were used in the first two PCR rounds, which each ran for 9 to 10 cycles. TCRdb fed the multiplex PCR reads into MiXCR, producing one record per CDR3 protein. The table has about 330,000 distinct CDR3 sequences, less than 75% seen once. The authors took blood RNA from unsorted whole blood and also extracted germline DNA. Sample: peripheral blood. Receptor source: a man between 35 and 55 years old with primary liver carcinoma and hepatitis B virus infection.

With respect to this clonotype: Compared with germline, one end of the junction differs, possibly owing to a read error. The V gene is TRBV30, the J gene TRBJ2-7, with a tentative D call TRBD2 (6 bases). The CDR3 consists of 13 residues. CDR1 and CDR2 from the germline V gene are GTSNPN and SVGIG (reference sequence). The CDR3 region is CGWSKEGGDEQYF. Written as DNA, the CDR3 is TGTGGCTGGAGTAAGGAGGGTGGGGACGAGCAGTACTTC.

The CDR3 region is CASSLEGLNSYEQYF. The CDR3 DNA reads TGCGCCAGCAGCTTGGAGGGCCTAAACTCCTACGAGCAGTACTTC. The chain combines TRBV5-1 with TRBJ2-7; D unclear. V was shortened by 0 bases and J by 0 bases, with 10 bases between the two germline ends. CDR1 is SGHRS, CDR2 YFSETQ, per germline. The CDR3 loop spans 15 amino acids.

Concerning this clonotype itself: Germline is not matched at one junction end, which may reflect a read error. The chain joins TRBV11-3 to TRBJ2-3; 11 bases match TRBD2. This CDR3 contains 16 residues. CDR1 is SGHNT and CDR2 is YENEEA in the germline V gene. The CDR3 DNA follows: TGCGCCAGCAGCTCACTGGGGACTAGCGGAGGAGATACGCAGTATTTT. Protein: CASSSLGTSGGDTQYF.

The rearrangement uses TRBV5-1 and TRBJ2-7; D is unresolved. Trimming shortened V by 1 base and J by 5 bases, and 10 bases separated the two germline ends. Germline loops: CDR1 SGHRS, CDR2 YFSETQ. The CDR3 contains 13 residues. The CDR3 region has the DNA TGCGCCAGCAGCTTGAATTTGCTCAACGAGCAGTACTTC. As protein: CASSLNLLNEQYF.

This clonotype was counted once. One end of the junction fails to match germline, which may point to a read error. The CDR3 DNA follows: TGCGCCAGCAGCTTAGGGGGGGCGAACACTGAAGCTTTCTTT. Its protein product is CASSLGGANTEAFF. This chain connects TRBV11-2 to TRBJ1-1; possibly TRBD1 for D (6 bases). The CDR3 has 14 residues. Germline CDR1 is SGHAT and CDR2 is FQNNGV.

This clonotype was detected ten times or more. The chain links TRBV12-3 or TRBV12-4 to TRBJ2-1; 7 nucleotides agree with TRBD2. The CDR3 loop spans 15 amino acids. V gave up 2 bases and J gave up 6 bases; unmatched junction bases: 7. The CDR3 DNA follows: TGTGCCAGCAGTTTACTACTAGCGTTATTCAATGAGCAGTTCTTC. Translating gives CASSLLLALFNEQFF.

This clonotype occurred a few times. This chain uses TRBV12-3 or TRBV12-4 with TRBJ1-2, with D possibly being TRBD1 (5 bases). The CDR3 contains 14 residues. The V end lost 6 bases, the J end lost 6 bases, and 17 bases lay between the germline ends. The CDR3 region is CASRTPGTVNGYTF. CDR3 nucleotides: TGTGCCAGCAGGACCCCCGGGACTGTCAATGGCTACACCTTC.

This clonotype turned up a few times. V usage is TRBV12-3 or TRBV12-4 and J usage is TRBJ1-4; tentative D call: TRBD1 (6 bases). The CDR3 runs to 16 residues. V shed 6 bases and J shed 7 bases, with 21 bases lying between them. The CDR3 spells CASSSIPGDVGEKLFF. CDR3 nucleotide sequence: TGTGCCAGCAGCTCGATCCCAGGGGATGTGGGTGAAAAACTGTTTTTT.

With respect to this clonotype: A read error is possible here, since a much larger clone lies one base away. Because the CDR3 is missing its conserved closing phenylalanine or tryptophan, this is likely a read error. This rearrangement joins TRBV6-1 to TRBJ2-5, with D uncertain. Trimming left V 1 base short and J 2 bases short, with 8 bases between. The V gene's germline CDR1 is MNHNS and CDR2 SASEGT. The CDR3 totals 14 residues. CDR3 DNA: TGTGCCAGCAGTGAAGATGTAGAACAAGAGACCCAGTACTCC. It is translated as CASSEDVEQETQYS.

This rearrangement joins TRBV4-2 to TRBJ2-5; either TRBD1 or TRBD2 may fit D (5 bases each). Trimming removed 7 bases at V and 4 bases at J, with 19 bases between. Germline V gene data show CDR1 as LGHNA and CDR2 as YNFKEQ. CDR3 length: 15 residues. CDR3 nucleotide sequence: TGTGCCAGCATCCCGCATCTGGGGACGGCAGAGACCCAGTACTTC. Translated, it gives CASIPHLGTAETQYF.

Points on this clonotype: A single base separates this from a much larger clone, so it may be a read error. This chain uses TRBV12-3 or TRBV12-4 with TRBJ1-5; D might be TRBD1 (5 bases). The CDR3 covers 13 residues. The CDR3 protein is CASSFEGFQTQHF. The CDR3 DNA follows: TGTGCCAGCAGTTTTGAGGGGTTTCAGACCCAGCATTTT.

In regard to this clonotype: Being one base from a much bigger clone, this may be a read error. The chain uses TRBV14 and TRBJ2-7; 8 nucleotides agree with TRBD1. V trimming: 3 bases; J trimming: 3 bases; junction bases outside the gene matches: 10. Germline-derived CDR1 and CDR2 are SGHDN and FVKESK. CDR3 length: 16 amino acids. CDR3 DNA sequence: TGTGCCAGCAGCCAGAGCTCAGGGGGCAGGGACTACGAGCAGTACTTC. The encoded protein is CASSQSSGGRDYEQYF. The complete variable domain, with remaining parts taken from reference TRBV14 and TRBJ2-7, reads EAGVTQFPSHSVIEKGQTVTLRCDPISGHDNLYWYRRVMGKEIKFLLHFVKESKQDESGMPNNRFLAERTGGTYSTLKVQPAELEDSGVYFCASSQSSGGRDYEQYFGPGTRLTVT.

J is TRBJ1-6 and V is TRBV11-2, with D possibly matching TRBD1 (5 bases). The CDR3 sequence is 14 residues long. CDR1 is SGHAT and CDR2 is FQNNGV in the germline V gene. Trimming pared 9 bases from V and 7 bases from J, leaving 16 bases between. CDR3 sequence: CARSTGQENSPLHF. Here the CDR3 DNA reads TGTGCCAGGAGCACCGGACAAGAGAATTCACCCCTCCACTTT. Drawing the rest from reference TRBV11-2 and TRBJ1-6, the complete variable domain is EAGVAQSPRYKIIEKRQSVAFWCNPISGHATLYWYQQILGQGPKLLIQFQNNGVVDDSQLPKDRFSAERLKGVDSTLKIQPAKLEDSAVYLCARSTGQENSPLHFGNGTRLTVT.

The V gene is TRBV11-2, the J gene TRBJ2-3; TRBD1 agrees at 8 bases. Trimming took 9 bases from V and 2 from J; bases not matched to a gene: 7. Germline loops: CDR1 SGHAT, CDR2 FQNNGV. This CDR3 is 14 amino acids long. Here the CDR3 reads CARNRGIVTDTQYF. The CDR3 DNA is TGTGCCAGGAACAGGGGGATTGTCACAGATACGCAGTATTTT.

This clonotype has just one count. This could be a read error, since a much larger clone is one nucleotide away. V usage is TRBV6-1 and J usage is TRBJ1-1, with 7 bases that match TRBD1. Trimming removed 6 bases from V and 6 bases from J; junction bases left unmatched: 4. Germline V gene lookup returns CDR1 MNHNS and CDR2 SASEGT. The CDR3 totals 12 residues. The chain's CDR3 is CASRDRAPEAFF. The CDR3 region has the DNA TGTGCCAGCAGAGACAGGGCCCCTGAAGCTTTCTTT.

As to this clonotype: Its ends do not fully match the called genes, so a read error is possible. CDR3: CTSSFVSSQETQYF. The CDR3 DNA reads TGTACCAGCAGCTTCGTATCGAGTCAAGAGACCCAGTACTTC. V usage is TRBV11-2 and J usage is TRBJ2-5; D remains ambiguous. CDR3 length equals 14 residues. Germline V CDR1 and CDR2: SGHAT, FQNNGV.

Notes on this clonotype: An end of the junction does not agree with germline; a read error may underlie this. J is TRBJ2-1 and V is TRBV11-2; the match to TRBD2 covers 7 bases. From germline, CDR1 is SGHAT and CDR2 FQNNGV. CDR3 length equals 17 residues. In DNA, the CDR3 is TGTGTCAGCAGCTTCCGACTAGCAGGGAGCTCCTACAATGAGCAGTTCTTC. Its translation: CVSSFRLAGSSYNEQFF.

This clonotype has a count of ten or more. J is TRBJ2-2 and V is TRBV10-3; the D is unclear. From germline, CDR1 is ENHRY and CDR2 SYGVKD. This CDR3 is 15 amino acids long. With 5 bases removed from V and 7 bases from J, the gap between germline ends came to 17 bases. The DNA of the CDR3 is TGTGCCATCAGTATTAACAGTGAATCCGGCGGGGAGCTGTTTTTT. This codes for CAISINSESGGELFF.

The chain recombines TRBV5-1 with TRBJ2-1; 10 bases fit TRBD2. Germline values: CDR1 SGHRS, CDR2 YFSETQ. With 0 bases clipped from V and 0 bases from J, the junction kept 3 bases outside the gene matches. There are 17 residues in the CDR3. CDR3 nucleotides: TGCGCCAGCAGCTTGGAAGGACTAGCGGCCTCCTACAATGAGCAGTTCTTC. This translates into CASSLEGLAASYNEQFF.

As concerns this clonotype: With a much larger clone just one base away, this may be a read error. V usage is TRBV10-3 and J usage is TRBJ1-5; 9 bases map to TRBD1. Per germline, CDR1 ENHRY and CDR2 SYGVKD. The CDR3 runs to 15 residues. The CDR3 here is CVISEGDRVNQPQHF. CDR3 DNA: TGTGTCATCAGTGAGGGGGACAGGGTGAATCAGCCCCAGCATTTT.

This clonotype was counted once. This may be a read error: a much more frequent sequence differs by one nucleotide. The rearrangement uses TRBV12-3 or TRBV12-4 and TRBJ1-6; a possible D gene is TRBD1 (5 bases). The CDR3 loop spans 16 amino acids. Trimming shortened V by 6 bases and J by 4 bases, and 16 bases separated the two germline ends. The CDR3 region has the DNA TGTGCCAGCAGCGTCAGTCAGGGACTATATAATTCACCCCTCCACTTT. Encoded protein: CASSVSQGLYNSPLHF.

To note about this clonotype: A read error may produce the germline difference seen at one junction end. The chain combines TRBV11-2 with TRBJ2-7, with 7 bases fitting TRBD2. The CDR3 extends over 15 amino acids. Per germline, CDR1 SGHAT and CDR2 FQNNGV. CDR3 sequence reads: CTSRLGWRETSEQYF. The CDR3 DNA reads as TGTACCAGCAGGTTAGGGTGGCGGGAGACGAGCGAGCAGTACTTC.